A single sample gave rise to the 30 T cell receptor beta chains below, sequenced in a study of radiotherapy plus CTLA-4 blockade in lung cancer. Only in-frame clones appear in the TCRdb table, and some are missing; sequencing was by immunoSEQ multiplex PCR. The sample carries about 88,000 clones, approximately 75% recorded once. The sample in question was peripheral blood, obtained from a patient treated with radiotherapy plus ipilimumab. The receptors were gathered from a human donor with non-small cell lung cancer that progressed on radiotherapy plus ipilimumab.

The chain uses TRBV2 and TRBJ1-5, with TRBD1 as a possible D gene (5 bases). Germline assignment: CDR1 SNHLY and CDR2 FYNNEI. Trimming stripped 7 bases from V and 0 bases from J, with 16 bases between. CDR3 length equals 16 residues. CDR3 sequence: CASTGGTGYSNQPQHF. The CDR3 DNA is TGTGCCAGCACCGGAGGAACAGGCTATAGCAATCAGCCCCAGCATTTT.

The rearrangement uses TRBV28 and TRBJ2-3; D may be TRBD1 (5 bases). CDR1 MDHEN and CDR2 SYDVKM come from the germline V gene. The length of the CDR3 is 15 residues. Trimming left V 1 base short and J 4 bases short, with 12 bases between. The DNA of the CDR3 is TGTGCCAGCAGTTTATCGGCTGGGGCGGCAGATACGCAGTATTTT. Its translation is CASSLSAGAADTQYF.

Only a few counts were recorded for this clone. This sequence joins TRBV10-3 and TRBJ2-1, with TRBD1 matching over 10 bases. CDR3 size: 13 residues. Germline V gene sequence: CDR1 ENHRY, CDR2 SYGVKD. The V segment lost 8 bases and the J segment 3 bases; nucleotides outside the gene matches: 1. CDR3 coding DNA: TGTGCCATCGGGGACAGGGGCTACAATGAGCAGTTCTTC. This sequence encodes CAIGDRGYNEQFF.

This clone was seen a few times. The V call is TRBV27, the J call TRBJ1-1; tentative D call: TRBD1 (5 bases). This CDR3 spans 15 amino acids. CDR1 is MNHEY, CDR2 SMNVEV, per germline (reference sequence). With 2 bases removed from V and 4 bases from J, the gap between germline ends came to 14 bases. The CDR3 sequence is CASSLRRVMSTEAFF. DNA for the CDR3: TGTGCCAGCAGTTTACGCAGGGTGATGAGCACTGAAGCTTTCTTT.

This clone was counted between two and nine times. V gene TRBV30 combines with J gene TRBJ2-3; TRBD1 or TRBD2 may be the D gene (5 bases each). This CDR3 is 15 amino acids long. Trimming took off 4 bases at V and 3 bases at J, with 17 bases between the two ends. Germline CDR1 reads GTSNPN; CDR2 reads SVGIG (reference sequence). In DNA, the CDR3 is TGTGCCTGGATGTTGGGTCCTTGGGGGACAGATACGCAGTATTTT. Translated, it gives CAWMLGPWGTDTQYF.

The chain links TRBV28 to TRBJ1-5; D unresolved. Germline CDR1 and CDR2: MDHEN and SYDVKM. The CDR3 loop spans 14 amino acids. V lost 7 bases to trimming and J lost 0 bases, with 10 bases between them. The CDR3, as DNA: TGTGCCAGCACCCCGGCCCCTAGCAATCAGCCCCAGCATTTT. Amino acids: CASTPAPSNQPQHF.

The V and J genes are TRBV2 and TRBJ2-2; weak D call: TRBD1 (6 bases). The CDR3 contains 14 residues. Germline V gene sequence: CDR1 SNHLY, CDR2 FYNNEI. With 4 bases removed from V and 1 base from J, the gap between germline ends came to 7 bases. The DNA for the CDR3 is TGTGCCAGCAGTGGGGGACAGAACACCGGGGAGCTGTTTTTT. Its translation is CASSGGQNTGELFF.

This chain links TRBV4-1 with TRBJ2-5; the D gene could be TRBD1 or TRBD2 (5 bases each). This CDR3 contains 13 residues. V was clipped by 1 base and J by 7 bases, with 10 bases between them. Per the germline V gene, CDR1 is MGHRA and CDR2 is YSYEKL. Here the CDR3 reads CASSQGSGRTQYF. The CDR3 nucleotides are TGCGCCAGCAGCCAAGGTTCAGGGAGGACCCAGTACTTC.

CDR3 sequence: CAISESRGGENEQFF. Written as DNA, the CDR3 is TGTGCCATCAGTGAGTCGAGGGGAGGGGAAAATGAGCAGTTCTTC. This chain joins TRBV10-3 and TRBJ2-1; 7 bases line up with TRBD2. V dropped 0 bases and J dropped 7; count of bases not matched to a gene: 6. CDR3 length equals 15 residues. Germline V lookup: CDR1 ENHRY, CDR2 SYGVKD.

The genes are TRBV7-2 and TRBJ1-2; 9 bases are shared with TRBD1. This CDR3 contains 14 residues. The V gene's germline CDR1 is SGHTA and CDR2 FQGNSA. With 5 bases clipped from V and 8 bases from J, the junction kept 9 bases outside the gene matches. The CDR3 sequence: CASSPRDRAIGYTF. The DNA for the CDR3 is TGTGCCAGCAGCCCCCGGGACAGGGCAATCGGCTACACCTTC.

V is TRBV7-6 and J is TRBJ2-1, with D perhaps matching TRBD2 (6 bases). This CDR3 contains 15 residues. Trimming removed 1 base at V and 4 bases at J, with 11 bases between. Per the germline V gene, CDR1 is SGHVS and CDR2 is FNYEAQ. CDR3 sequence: CASSLGASAYNEQFF. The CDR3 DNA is TGTGCCAGCAGCTTAGGGGCTAGCGCGTACAATGAGCAGTTCTTC.

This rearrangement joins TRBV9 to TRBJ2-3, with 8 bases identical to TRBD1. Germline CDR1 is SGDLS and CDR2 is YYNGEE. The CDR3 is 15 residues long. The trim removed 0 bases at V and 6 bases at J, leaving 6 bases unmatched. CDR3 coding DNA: TGTGCCAGCAGCGTAGGTGCAGGGGGCGAGGATACGCAGTATTTT. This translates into CASSVGAGGEDTQYF.

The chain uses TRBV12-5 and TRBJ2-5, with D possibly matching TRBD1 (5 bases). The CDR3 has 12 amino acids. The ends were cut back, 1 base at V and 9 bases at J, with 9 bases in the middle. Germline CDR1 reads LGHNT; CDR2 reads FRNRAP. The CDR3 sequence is CASGLGKQAQYF. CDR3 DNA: TGTGCTAGTGGTTTGGGAAAACAGGCCCAGTACTTC.

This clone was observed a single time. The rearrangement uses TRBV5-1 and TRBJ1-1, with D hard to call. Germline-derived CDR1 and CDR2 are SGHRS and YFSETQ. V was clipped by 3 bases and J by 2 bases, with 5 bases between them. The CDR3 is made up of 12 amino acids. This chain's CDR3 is CASSWGNTEAFF. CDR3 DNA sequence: TGCGCCAGCAGCTGGGGAAACACTGAAGCTTTCTTT.

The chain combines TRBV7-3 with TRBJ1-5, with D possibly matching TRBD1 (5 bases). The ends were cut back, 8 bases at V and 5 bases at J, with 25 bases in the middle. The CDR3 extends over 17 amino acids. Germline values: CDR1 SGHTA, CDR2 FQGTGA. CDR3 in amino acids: CASPTGDPKGPYQPQHF. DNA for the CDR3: TGTGCCAGCCCTACCGGGGACCCAAAGGGGCCTTATCAGCCCCAGCATTTT.

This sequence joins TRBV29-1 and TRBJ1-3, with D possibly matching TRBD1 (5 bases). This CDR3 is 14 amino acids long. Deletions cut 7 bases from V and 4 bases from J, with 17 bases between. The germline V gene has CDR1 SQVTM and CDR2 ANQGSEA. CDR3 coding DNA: TGCAGCGGGGGGTCAGGATTAGAGGGAAACACCATATATTTT. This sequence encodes CSGGSGLEGNTIYF.

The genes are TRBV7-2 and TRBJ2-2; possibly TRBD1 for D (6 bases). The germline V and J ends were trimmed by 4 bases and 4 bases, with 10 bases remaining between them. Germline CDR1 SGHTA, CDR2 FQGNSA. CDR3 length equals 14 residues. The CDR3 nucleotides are TGTGCCAGCAGCTCACAGGGACCCACCGGGGAGCTGTTTTTT. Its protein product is CASSSQGPTGELFF.

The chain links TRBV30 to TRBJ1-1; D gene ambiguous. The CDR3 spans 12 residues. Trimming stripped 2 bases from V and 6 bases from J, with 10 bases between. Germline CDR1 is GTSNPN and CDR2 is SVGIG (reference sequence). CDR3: CAWSPGTPEAFF. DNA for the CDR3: TGTGCCTGGAGTCCGGGTACGCCTGAAGCTTTCTTT. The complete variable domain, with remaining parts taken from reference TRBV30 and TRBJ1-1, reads SQTIHQWPATLVQPVGSPLSLECTVEGTSNPNLYWYRQAAGRGLQLLFYSVGIGQISSEVPQNLSASRPQDRQFILSSKKLLLSDSGFYLCAWSPGTPEAFFGQGTRLTVV.

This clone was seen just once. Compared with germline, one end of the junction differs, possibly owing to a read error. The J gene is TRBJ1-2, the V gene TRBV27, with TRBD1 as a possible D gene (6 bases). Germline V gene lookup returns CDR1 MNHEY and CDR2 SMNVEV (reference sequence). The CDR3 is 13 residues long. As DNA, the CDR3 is TGTGCCACCAGAGGAGGGGGGGTGGCAGTGACCAGATTC. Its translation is CATRGGGVAVTRF.

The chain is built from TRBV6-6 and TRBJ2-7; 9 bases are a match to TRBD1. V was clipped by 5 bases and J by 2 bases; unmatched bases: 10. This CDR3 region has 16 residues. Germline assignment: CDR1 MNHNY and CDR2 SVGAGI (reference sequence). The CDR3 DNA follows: TGTGCCAGCAGTAAAACCGGGACAGGGTTAACCTACGAGCAGTACTTC. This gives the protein CASSKTGTGLTYEQYF.

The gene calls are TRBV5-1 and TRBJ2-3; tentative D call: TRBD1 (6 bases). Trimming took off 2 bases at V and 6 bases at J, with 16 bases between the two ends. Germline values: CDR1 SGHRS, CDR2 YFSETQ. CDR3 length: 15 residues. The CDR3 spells CASSFLRQGPDTQYF. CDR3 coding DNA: TGCGCCAGCAGCTTCCTTCGCCAGGGGCCGGATACGCAGTATTTT.

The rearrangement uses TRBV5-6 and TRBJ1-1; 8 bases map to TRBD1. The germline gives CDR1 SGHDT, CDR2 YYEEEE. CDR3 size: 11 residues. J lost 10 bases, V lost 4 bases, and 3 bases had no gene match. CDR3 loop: CASSVDRVAFF. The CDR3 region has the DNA TGTGCCAGCAGCGTGGACAGGGTAGCTTTCTTT.

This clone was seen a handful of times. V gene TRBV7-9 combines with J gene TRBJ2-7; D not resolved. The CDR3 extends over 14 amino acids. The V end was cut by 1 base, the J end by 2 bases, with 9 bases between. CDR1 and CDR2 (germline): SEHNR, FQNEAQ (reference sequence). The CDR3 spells CASSLGFNPYEQYF. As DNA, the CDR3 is TGTGCCAGCAGCTTAGGGTTCAACCCCTACGAGCAGTACTTC.

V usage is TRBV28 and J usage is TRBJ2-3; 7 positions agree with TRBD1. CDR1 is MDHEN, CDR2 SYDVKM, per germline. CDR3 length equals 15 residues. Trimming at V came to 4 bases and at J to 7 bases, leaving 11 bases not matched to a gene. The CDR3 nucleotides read TGTGCCAGCAGTTCCCGAGGGGGCCTCGCCAATACGCAGTATTTT. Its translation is CASSSRGGLANTQYF.

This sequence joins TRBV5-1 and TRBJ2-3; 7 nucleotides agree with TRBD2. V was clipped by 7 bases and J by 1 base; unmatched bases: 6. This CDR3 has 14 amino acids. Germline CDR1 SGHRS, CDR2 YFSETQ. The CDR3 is CASARGDGTDTQYF. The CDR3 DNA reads TGCGCCAGCGCCCGGGGGGACGGCACAGATACGCAGTATTTT.

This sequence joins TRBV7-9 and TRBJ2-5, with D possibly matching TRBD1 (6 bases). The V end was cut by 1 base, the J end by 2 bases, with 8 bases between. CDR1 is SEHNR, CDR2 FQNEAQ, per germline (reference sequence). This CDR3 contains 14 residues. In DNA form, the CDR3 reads TGTGCCAGCAGCTTAGACAGGGAACAAGAGACCCAGTACTTC. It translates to CASSLDREQETQYF.

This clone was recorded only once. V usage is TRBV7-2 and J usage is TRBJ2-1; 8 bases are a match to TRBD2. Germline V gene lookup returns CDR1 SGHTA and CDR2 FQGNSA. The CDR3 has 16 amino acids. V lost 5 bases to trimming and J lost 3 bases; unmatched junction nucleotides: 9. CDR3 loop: CASSEDAGGSYNEQFF. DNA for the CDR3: TGTGCCAGCAGCGAGGATGCGGGGGGAAGCTACAATGAGCAGTTCTTC.

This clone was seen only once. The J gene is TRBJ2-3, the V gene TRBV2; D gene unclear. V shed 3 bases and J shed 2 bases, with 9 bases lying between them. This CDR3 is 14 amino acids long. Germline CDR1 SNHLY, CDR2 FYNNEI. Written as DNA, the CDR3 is TGTGCCAGCAGTGACTCGATATTCACAGATACGCAGTATTTT. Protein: CASSDSIFTDTQYF.

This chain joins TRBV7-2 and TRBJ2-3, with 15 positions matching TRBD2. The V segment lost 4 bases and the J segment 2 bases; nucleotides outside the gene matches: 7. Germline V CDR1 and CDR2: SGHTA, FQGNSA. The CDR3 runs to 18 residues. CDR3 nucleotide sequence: TGTGCCAGCAGCTCTTTCGGACTAGCGGGGGGGCCCACAGATACGCAGTATTTT. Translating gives CASSSFGLAGGPTDTQYF.

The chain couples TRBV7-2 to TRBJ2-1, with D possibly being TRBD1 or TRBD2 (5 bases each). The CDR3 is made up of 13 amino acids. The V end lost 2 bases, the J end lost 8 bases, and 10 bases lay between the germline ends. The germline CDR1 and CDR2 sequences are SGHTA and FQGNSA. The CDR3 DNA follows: TGTGCCAGCAGCTTAAAACGGGGCCATGAGCAGTTCTTC. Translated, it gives CASSLKRGHEQFF.